This T cell receptor (beta chain) stems from a study of blood T cell repertoires in COVID-19. Sequencing was performed with immunoSEQ multiplex PCR; in TCRdb, only in-frame clones are kept and a portion is missing. This table holds tens of thousands of clones, approximately 90% found once. CDR1 LNHDA and CDR2 SQIVND come from the germline V gene (reference sequence). V gave up 6 bases and J gave up 5 bases; unmatched junction bases: 11. The CDR3 is made up of 15 amino acids. Sequencing used peripheral blood. This sequence originates from a man between 65 and 85 years old with active or convalescent COVID-19. The chain is built from TRBV19 and TRBJ2-5, with 8 bases lining up with TRBD1. The CDR3 DNA is TGTGCCAGTAGATGGGGGCAGGGGGCATCTGAGACCCAGTACTTC. Translation: CASRWGQGASETQYF.